The 20 T cell receptor beta chains reported below all come from one sample, sequenced in a study of blood T cell dynamics during melanoma immunotherapy. Time point given: pre-treatment baseline. Data came from immunoSEQ multiplex PCR; TCRdb stores just in-frame clones and leaves some out. The sample lists approximately 13,000 clones, under 90% seen once, with around 3.1% in the top ten. The sequencing here drew on blood, taken from a patient treated with checkpoint blockade. The receptors stem from a human donor with melanoma.

The chain couples TRBV10-1 to TRBJ2-7, with D maybe TRBD1 (6 bases). Per the germline V gene, CDR1 is WNHNN and CDR2 is SYGVQD (reference sequence). This CDR3 has 14 amino acids. V was trimmed by 5 bases and J by 3 bases, leaving 14 bases between them. CDR3 loop: CASSSGTSIYEQYF. The CDR3 bases are TGCGCCAGCAGTTCCGGGACATCTATCTACGAGCAGTACTTC.

The rearrangement joins TRBV19 to TRBJ2-3; TRBD2 matches at 7 bases. The CDR3 loop spans 14 amino acids. V was clipped by 1 base and J by 5 bases; unmatched bases: 3. The germline CDR1 and CDR2 sequences are LNHDA and SQIVND (reference sequence). The CDR3 protein is CASSIGLAVDTQYF. The CDR3 DNA follows: TGTGCCAGTAGTATAGGCCTAGCGGTAGATACGCAGTATTTT. Combining the CDR3 with reference TRBV19 and TRBJ2-3 gives the whole variable domain DGGITQSPKYLFRKEGQNVTLSCEQNLNHDAMYWYRQDPGQGLRLIYYSQIVNDFQKGDIAEGYSVSREKKESFPLTVTSAQKNPTAFYLCASSIGLAVDTQYFGPGTRLTVL.

The chain combines TRBV5-8 with TRBJ2-7; 12 nucleotides match TRBD2. The germline CDR1 and CDR2 sequences are SGHTS and YDEGEE. V was clipped by 6 bases and J by 7 bases; unmatched bases: 11. The CDR3 consists of 15 residues. The CDR3 is CASNPRTSGTGEQYF. For the CDR3, the DNA is TGTGCCAGCAACCCGCGGACTAGCGGGACGGGGGAGCAGTACTTC.

This chain uses TRBV6-5 with TRBJ2-7; 9 bases agree with TRBD1. The germline V gene has CDR1 MNHEY and CDR2 SVGAGI. J lost 6 bases, V lost 6 bases, and 9 bases had no gene match. The CDR3 contains 14 residues. Here the CDR3 DNA reads TGTGCCAGCAGCGACGACAGGGGGGGAGGCGAGCAGTACTTC. It codes for CASSDDRGGGEQYF.

The V and J genes are TRBV28 and TRBJ2-3, with D perhaps matching TRBD1 or TRBD2 (6 bases each). V was shortened by 6 bases and J by 3 bases, with 13 bases between the two germline ends. This CDR3 is built from 14 residues. CDR1 is MDHEN, CDR2 SYDVKM, per germline. CDR3: CASSPPGATDTQYF. In DNA, the CDR3 is TGTGCCAGCAGCCCGCCGGGGGCTACAGATACGCAGTATTTT.

V gene TRBV9 combines with J gene TRBJ2-3; D might be TRBD2 (5 bases). Between the trimmed V and J ends, which lost 4 bases and 8 bases, there was a span of 23 bases. The CDR3 spans 16 residues. CDR1 is SGDLS, CDR2 YYNGEE, per germline. The CDR3 sequence: CASSPASSNLVGTQYF. The CDR3 DNA is TGTGCCAGCAGCCCGGCGTCTAGCAATCTTGTAGGTACGCAGTATTTT.

The genes are TRBV15 and TRBJ2-3; D is ambiguous. The length of the CDR3 is 14 residues. The V end lost 0 bases, the J end lost 4 bases, and 8 bases lay between the germline ends. CDR1 is LNHNV, CDR2 YYDKDF, per germline (reference sequence). The CDR3 here is CATSRDRSADTQYF. The CDR3 region has the DNA TGTGCCACCAGCAGAGATCGCTCGGCAGATACGCAGTATTTT.

The chain recombines TRBV6-1 with TRBJ1-2; D is uncertain. CDR1 and CDR2 (germline): MNHNS, SASEGT. Trimming stripped 1 base from V and 4 bases from J, with 7 bases between. The CDR3 has 13 residues. The CDR3 DNA follows: TGTGCCAGCAGTGAAGGCAGGACCTATGGCTACACCTTC. This translates into CASSEGRTYGYTF.

The V gene is TRBV10-1, the J gene TRBJ2-7; 9 bases map to TRBD1. The ends lost 6 bases at V and 2 bases at J; junction bases unmatched: 8. CDR1 is WNHNN and CDR2 is SYGVQD in the germline V gene (reference sequence). The CDR3 extends over 15 amino acids. DNA of the CDR3: TGCGCCAGCAGCATGGACAGGGGACCCCCCTACGAGCAGTACTTC. The encoded protein is CASSMDRGPPYEQYF.

The rearrangement links TRBV6-1 to TRBJ1-3; D ambiguous. Germline V CDR1 and CDR2: MNHNS, SASEGT. The CDR3 is 13 amino acids. V was trimmed by 6 bases and J by 1 base, leaving 7 bases between them. The CDR3 loop is CASSRASGNTIYF. The CDR3, as DNA: TGTGCCAGCAGCCGGGCATCTGGAAACACCATATATTTT.

In nucleotides, the CDR3 is TGTGCCAGCAGCTCGTTACAGCACTACGAGCAGTACTTC. Encoded protein: CASSSLQHYEQYF. This chain connects TRBV7-9 to TRBJ2-7; D is uncertain. The CDR3 has 13 residues. Trimming shortened V by 4 bases and J by 3 bases, and 10 bases separated the two germline ends. Per the germline V gene, CDR1 is SEHNR and CDR2 is FQNEAQ (reference sequence).

This clone was observed a handful of times. The rearrangement links TRBV7-7 to TRBJ2-1; the D is unclear. Germline V gives CDR1 SSHAT, CDR2 FNYEAQ (reference sequence). This CDR3 comprises 15 residues. The V and J ends lost 2 bases and 0 bases respectively, with 8 bases between them. The DNA for the CDR3 is TGTGCCAGCAGCTTATCTTGGAGCTCCTACAATGAGCAGTTCTTC. Translation gives CASSLSWSSYNEQFF.

This chain links TRBV15 with TRBJ1-2, with 9 bases aligning to TRBD1. The CDR3 length is 14 residues. V was clipped by 5 bases and J by 7 bases; unmatched bases: 8. Germline values: CDR1 LNHNV, CDR2 YYDKDF (reference sequence). The CDR3 coding sequence is TGTGCCACCAGCCCCAACCGGGACAGGGCTGGCTACACCTTC. Translated: CATSPNRDRAGYTF. Complete variable domain (other parts from reference TRBV15 and TRBJ1-2): DAMVIQNPRYQVTQFGKPVTLSCSQTLNHNVMYWYQQKSSQAPKLLFHYYDKDFNNEADTPDNFQSRRPNTSFCFLDIRSPGLGDTAMYLCATSPNRDRAGYTFGSGTRLTVV.

The chain employs TRBV9 and TRBJ2-1; no definite D call. The germline CDR1 and CDR2 sequences are SGDLS and YYNGEE. This CDR3 is 15 amino acids long. The V end was cut by 4 bases, the J end by 0 bases, with 11 bases between. CDR3 sequence: CASSPLGSSYNEQFF. DNA for the CDR3: TGTGCCAGCAGCCCACTGGGCAGCTCCTACAATGAGCAGTTCTTC.

This chain uses TRBV5-1 with TRBJ1-4; D is uncertain. CDR1 and CDR2 from the germline V gene are SGHRS and YFSETQ. The CDR3 is made up of 13 amino acids. V dropped 3 bases and J dropped 3 bases, with 6 bases sitting between them. CDR3 region: CASSWGPNEKLFF. Here the CDR3 DNA reads TGCGCCAGCAGCTGGGGTCCTAATGAAAAACTGTTTTTT.

The CDR3 coding sequence is TGCAGCGCCCGGGGAGGGAACACTGAAGCTTTCTTT. Translating it yields CSARGGNTEAFF. The V and J genes are TRBV29-1 and TRBJ1-1; no firm D call. Trimming stripped 7 bases from V and 1 base from J, with 10 bases between. This CDR3 is 12 amino acids long. Germline V lookup: CDR1 SQVTM, CDR2 ANQGSEA. Complete variable domain (other parts from reference TRBV29-1 and TRBJ1-1): SAVISQKPSRDICQRGTSLTIQCQVDSQVTMMFWYRQQPGQSLTLIATANQGSEATYESGFVIDKFPISRPNLTFSTLTVSNMSPEDSSIYLCSARGGNTEAFFGQGTRLTVV.

This rearrangement joins TRBV15 to TRBJ1-1; 8 bases fit TRBD1. This CDR3 is 16 amino acids long. Germline V lookup: CDR1 LNHNV, CDR2 YYDKDF (reference sequence). Trimming removed 3 bases from V and 1 base from J; junction bases left unmatched: 7. DNA of the CDR3: TGTGCCACCAGCAGGGGGACAGGCGATACGAACACTGAAGCTTTCTTT. This sequence encodes CATSRGTGDTNTEAFF. Variable domain in full (rest from reference TRBV15 and TRBJ1-1): DAMVIQNPRYQVTQFGKPVTLSCSQTLNHNVMYWYQQKSSQAPKLLFHYYDKDFNNEADTPDNFQSRRPNTSFCFLDIRSPGLGDTAMYLCATSRGTGDTNTEAFFGQGTRLTVV.

The rearrangement joins TRBV10-3 to TRBJ2-5, with D possibly being TRBD1 (5 bases). V was pared by 6 bases and J by 0 bases, with 11 bases between. CDR3 length: 14 residues. Looked up from germline, CDR1 is ENHRY and CDR2 is SYGVKD. This CDR3 reads CAISATAYQETQYF. DNA for the CDR3: TGTGCCATCAGCGCGACAGCGTACCAAGAGACCCAGTACTTC.

The V gene is TRBV7-6, the J gene TRBJ1-3; TRBD1 is a possible D gene (6 bases). Germline assignment: CDR1 SGHVS and CDR2 FNYEAQ. Trimming stripped 5 bases from V and 2 bases from J, with 13 bases between. CDR3 length equals 15 residues. The CDR3 spells CASSGGRQPGNTIYF. The CDR3 DNA follows: TGTGCCAGCAGCGGGGGGCGACAACCTGGAAACACCATATATTTT.

The genes are TRBV19 and TRBJ1-1; D might be TRBD1 (6 bases). Germline assignment: CDR1 LNHDA and CDR2 SQIVND (reference sequence). The length of the CDR3 is 13 residues. V shed 5 bases and J shed 1 base, with 8 bases lying between them. CDR3 sequence: CASSRDKNTEAFF. CDR3 sequence (DNA): TGTGCCAGTAGTCGGGACAAGAACACTGAAGCTTTCTTT.